This is a list of T cell receptor beta chains from one sample in a study of TIL therapy for anti-PD-1-resistant metastatic lung cancer. Using immunoSEQ multiplex PCR, the repertoire was profiled, and TCRdb retains in-frame clones only, with some absent. The table shows under 70,000 clones, with 87% occurring only once. The material sequenced was blood, taken at baseline. These receptors all stem from a person between 25 and 80 years old with non-small cell lung cancer. The CDR3 runs from the conserved cysteine through the conserved F or W. A D gene is named only where the DNA matches it firmly. A clone size is listed for some rows: how often the clone was seen (once, few, many), or a class if it is expanded.

. TRBJ1-2 TRBV12-3/TRBV12-4 . CASSLADNYGYTF TGTGCCAGCAGTTTAGCGGATAACTATGGCTACACCTTC
. TRBJ2-7 TRBV7-3 TRBD1 CASSPGGTSGQGDYEQYF TGTGCCAGCAGCCCGGGGGGTACCTCGGGACAGGGGGATTACGAGCAGTACTTC
. TRBJ1-2 TRBV9 . CASSASGVRYTF TGTGCCAGCAGCGCGTCAGGGGTTCGCTACACCTTC
. TRBJ1-1 TRBV4-2 . CASSQELGQNTEAFF TGTGCCAGCAGCCAAGAATTAGGGCAGAACACTGAAGCTTTCTTT
. TRBJ2-5 TRBV5-5 TRBD2 CASSLGLAGLLETQYF TGTGCCAGCAGCCTGGGACTAGCGGGGTTATTGGAGACCCAGTACTTC
. TRBJ2-1 TRBV27 TRBD2 CASTHLAGVDNEQFF TGTGCCAGCACCCACCTAGCGGGAGTTGACAATGAGCAGTTCTTC
. TRBJ1-2 TRBV19 TRBD1 CATREVQGNYGYTF TGTGCCACCCGTGAAGTACAGGGGAACTATGGCTACACCTTC
. TRBJ1-5 TRBV6-6 . CASSRGQGNQPQHF TGTGCCAGCAGTCGAGGGCAAGGCAATCAGCCCCAGCATTTT
once TRBJ1-2 TRBV28 TRBD1 CASSLWTGGDRGYTF TGTGCCAGCAGTTTATGGACAGGGGGGGATAGAGGCTACACCTTC
once TRBJ2-7 TRBV30 . CAGGGLLYEQYF TGTGCCGGGGGGGGCCTGCTTTACGAGCAGTACTTC
. TRBJ2-7 TRBV11-2 TRBD2 CASSLGASGRTQAYEQYF TGTGCCAGCAGCTTAGGAGCTAGCGGGAGGACGCAGGCCTACGAGCAGTACTTC
. TRBJ1-5 TRBV19 . CASSMVTQPQHF TGTGCCAGTAGTATGGTAACTCAGCCCCAGCATTTT
. TRBJ1-2 TRBV11-2 TRBD1 CASSETGVNGYTF TGTGCCAGCAGCGAAACAGGGGTGAATGGCTACACCTTC
. TRBJ2-3 TRBV15 TRBD2 CATSIAGGRRDTQYF TGTGCCACCAGCATAGCGGGGGGGCGGAGAGATACGCAGTATTTT
. TRBJ2-7 TRBV3-1/TRBV3-2 TRBD2 CASSLRAGGDYEQYF TGTGCCAGCAGCCTCCGGGCGGGGGGCGACTACGAGCAGTACTTC
. TRBJ2-1 TRBV6-4 TRBD2 CASSDRTSGRNEQFF TGTGCCAGCAGTGACCGGACTAGCGGGAGGAATGAGCAGTTCTTC
. TRBJ2-1 TRBV5-1 . CASSLAGEAYNEQFF TGCGCCAGCAGCTTGGCGGGAGAGGCTTACAATGAGCAGTTCTTC
. TRBJ1-5 TRBV28 . CASSLQIGNQPQHF TGTGCCAGCAGTTTACAAATTGGCAATCAGCCCCAGCATTTT
. TRBJ2-3 TRBV7-3 . CASSLNSADTQYF TGTGCCAGCAGCTTAAACTCTGCAGATACGCAGTATTTT
. TRBJ1-4 TRBV7-6 . CASSVRTGPGPNEKLFF TGTGCCAGCAGCGTGCGAACAGGGCCAGGGCCTAATGAAAAACTGTTTTTT
once TRBJ2-4 TRBV6-2/TRBV6-3 TRBD2 CASSPRGEGAKNIQYF TGTGCCAGCAGCCCTCGGGGGGAGGGAGCCAAAAACATTCAGTACTTC
. TRBJ1-5 TRBV27 . CASSLQGLNQPQHF TGTGCCAGCAGCCTCCAGGGTTTGAATCAGCCCCAGCATTTT
. TRBJ2-7 TRBV19 . CASSPRVGSNSYEQYF TGTGCCAGTAGTCCCCGGGTAGGGTCCAACTCCTACGAGCAGTACTTC
once TRBJ2-5 TRBV5-1 . CASSLQETQYF TGCGCCAGCAGCCTTCAAGAGACCCAGTACTTC
. TRBJ2-1 TRBV9 . CASSVEVGGSIFDEQFF TGTGCCAGCAGCGTAGAGGTTGGGGGGAGCATCTTCGATGAGCAGTTCTTC
once TRBJ1-2 TRBV6-9 . CASSYFGPYGYTF TGTGCCAGCAGTTATTTCGGACCCTATGGCTACACCTTC
. TRBJ1-4 TRBV7-2 . CASSLGGRRDEKLFF TGTGCCAGCAGCTTAGGAGGGCGACGGGATGAAAAACTGTTTTTT
. TRBJ1-5 TRBV19 TRBD1 CASSTVRTGGGNQPQHF TGTGCCAGTAGTACTGTCCGGACAGGGGGCGGTAATCAGCCCCAGCATTTT
. TRBJ1-2 TRBV27 . CASSLSSGGGYTF TGTGCCAGCAGTTTATCGAGTGGGGGCGGCTACACCTTC
. TRBJ2-3 TRBV5-1 TRBD2 CASSPGTNTDTQYF TGCGCCAGCAGCCCCGGGACTAACACAGATACGCAGTATTTT
. TRBJ1-2 TRBV6-1 . CASSENSLYGYTF TGTGCCAGCAGTGAAAATTCACTCTATGGCTACACCTTC
. TRBJ2-1 TRBV4-1 . CASSPWEGGSYNEQFF TGCGCCAGCAGCCCCTGGGAGGGGGGTTCCTACAATGAGCAGTTCTTC
. TRBJ2-2 TRBV30 TRBD2 CAWRRLAGPPGELFF TGTGCCTGGAGACGGCTAGCGGGGCCCCCCGGGGAGCTGTTTTTT
once TRBJ2-5 TRBV9 . CASSPNEETQYF TGTGCCAGCAGCCCGAACGAAGAGACCCAGTACTTC
. TRBJ1-4 TRBV18 . CASSPTKEGRTNEKLFF TGTGCCAGCTCACCCACTAAAGAGGGGCGAACTAATGAAAAACTGTTTTTT
. TRBJ2-6 TRBV12-3/TRBV12-4 . CASTNSGANVLTF TGTGCCAGCACCAATTCTGGGGCCAACGTCCTGACTTTC
. TRBJ1-3 TRBV6-2/TRBV6-3 TRBD1 CASSYHRGTGNTIYF TGTGCCAGCAGTTACCACAGGGGGACTGGAAACACCATATATTTT
once TRBJ2-5 TRBV28 . CASSLRPPQETQYF TGTGCCAGCAGTTTACGGCCCCCCCAAGAGACCCAGTACTTC
. TRBJ1-3 TRBV11-2 TRBD1 CASSRWDRESGNTIYF TGTGCCAGCAGCCGATGGGACAGGGAATCAGGAAACACCATATATTTT
. TRBJ2-7 TRBV9 TRBD2 CASSVDGGFSYEQYF TGTGCCAGCAGCGTAGACGGGGGGTTCTCCTACGAGCAGTACTTC
. TRBJ2-3 TRBV2 TRBD2 CASRETSGIGPDTQYF TGTGCCAGCAGGGAGACTAGCGGGATAGGACCAGATACGCAGTATTTT
. TRBJ2-7 TRBV5-1 TRBD1 CASSPGQGGSYEQYF TGCGCCAGCAGCCCGGGACAGGGAGGAAGCTACGAGCAGTACTTC
. TRBJ2-2 TRBV19 . CASSTASRTGELFF TGTGCCAGTAGTACCGCCAGTAGAACCGGGGAGCTGTTTTTT
. TRBJ2-1 TRBV9 . CASSVWGTEQFF TGTGCCAGCAGCGTATGGGGGACTGAGCAGTTCTTC
once TRBJ2-7 TRBV2 . CASSPQGLPYEQYF TGTGCCAGCAGCCCACAGGGTCTCCCCTACGAGCAGTACTTC
. TRBJ1-5 TRBV28 . CASAPSGGNNQPQHF TGTGCCAGTGCCCCCTCGGGGGGAAACAATCAGCCCCAGCATTTT
. TRBJ1-2 TRBV12-3/TRBV12-4 . CASRVLEGYTF TGTGCCAGCAGGGTACTTGAGGGCTACACCTTC
. TRBJ2-5 TRBV9 . CASSGETQYF TGTGCCAGCAGCGGAGAGACCCAGTACTTC
. TRBJ2-5 TRBV10-3 . CAISEGGTQYF TGTGCCATCAGTGAGGGCGGGACCCAGTACTTC
. TRBJ2-7 TRBV27 TRBD2 CASRSPPSGRVYEQYF TGTGCCAGCAGATCCCCCCCTAGCGGGAGGGTCTACGAGCAGTACTTC
. TRBJ1-3 TRBV27 . CASSFPPRVPAQLVNTIYF TGTGCCAGCAGTTTTCCCCCCCGAGTACCAGCTCAACTCGTAAACACCATATATTTT
. TRBJ2-3 TRBV10-1 . CASNRDFTDTQYF TGCGCCAGCAACCGGGACTTCACAGATACGCAGTATTTT
. TRBJ1-2 TRBV5-6 . CASSPRWGADGYTF TGTGCCAGCAGCCCGCGCTGGGGGGCAGATGGCTACACCTTC
. TRBJ1-2 TRBV11-2 TRBD1 CASSLESTGAYGYTF TGTGCCAGCAGCTTAGAGTCGACAGGGGCCTATGGCTACACCTTC
few TRBJ2-2 TRBV15 . CATSRPDRDSGELFF TGTGCCACCAGCAGACCTGACAGGGACTCCGGGGAGCTGTTTTTT
. TRBJ1-3 TRBV30 . CAWSLESGNTIYF TGTGCCTGGAGTTTAGAGTCTGGAAACACCATATATTTT
. TRBJ1-5 TRBV4-1 . CASSQETAYSNQPQHF TGCGCCAGCAGCCAAGAGACAGCATATAGCAATCAGCCCCAGCATTTT
. TRBJ1-6 TRBV6-1 TRBD1 CASSATRDRGNSPLHF TGTGCCAGCAGTGCAACCCGGGACAGGGGGAATTCACCCCTCCACTTT
once TRBJ1-5 TRBV19 TRBD1 CASSIDGGTGGRQPQHF TGTGCCAGTAGTATAGATGGGGGGACAGGGGGGCGTCAGCCCCAGCATTTT
once TRBJ1-1 TRBV5-1 . CASSGSTGEVTEAFF TGCGCCAGCAGCGGATCGACCGGGGAGGTCACTGAAGCTTTCTTT